This TCR beta chain was recorded in a study of shared clonotypes between healthy human individuals. The authors sequenced unsorted PBMC DNA on ten immunoSEQ deep assay plates. TCRdb's table, derived via immunoSEQ multiplex PCR, lists solely in-frame clones and lacks some. The sample records some 490,000 clones, almost 80% being singletons. Approximately 100 million PBMCs per unsorted sample were used for genomic DNA. This CDR3 is 14 amino acids long. The sample was PBMCs. The gene calls are TRBV12-2 and TRBJ2-2; TRBD1, the table's D call, lacks a check against the DNA. TRBV12-2 is a documented pseudogene. The sequence was collected from a woman between 40 and 50 years old in good health. Some clones in this sample may be carry-over from other donors' samples. The CDR3 DNA reads as TGTGCAAGTCGGTACAGGGTATTGGCCGGGGAGCTGTTTTTT. Amino acid sequence: CASRYRVLAGELFF.